This TCR beta chain is drawn from a study of identical twins. Trimming took 6 bases from V and 5 from J; bases not matched to a gene: 4. This CDR3 is 12 amino acids long. General study findings and limits: Cord blood's abundant beta clonotypes had fewer insertions, unlike memory repertoires. Zero-insertion findings could be partly confounded by invariant cells (MAIT and iNKT cells).

Worth noting for this clonotype: What it binds is unknown.

MiXCR, run by TCRdb on the 5' RACE reads, gives a single entry per CDR3 protein. Among roughly 750,000 distinct CDR3 sequences listed, around 20% were seen once. These data also formed part of another study, on T cells expressing NK-cell markers. From that study: Seven HCMV-seropositive donors and one seronegative donor made up the eight sequenced donors. In a few donors, dominant clonotypes made up about 25-60.1% of CD3+CD56-NKG2C+ cells.

Sequenced: PBMCs. The sequence was obtained from a woman under 30 in good health. The genes are TRBV12-3 or TRBV12-4 and TRBJ2-7; 7 bases are a match to TRBD2. The DNA of the CDR3 is TGTGCCAGCAGAGGGACTACCCACGAGCAGTACTTC. Protein: CASRGTTHEQYF.